These T cell receptor beta chains were read from a single sample in a study of cytomegalovirus exposure and HLA in healthy donors. The table came from immunoSEQ multiplex PCR; TCRdb's copy has only in-frame clones and leaves some out. The data show over 250,000 clones, 65% to 90% seen once. Sequenced: PBMCs. Source of these receptors: a woman younger than 35 in good health and CMV-seronegative. CDR3s include the opening cysteine and the closing phenylalanine or tryptophan. A D gene is named only where the DNA matches it firmly. Size is stated for part of the rows, as once, few or many counts, or as a class when the clone is expanded.

NA TRBJ2-7 TRBV27 NA CASSTGSTYEQYF TGTGCCAGCTCTACGGGTTCTACCTACGAGCAGTACTTC
NA TRBJ2-6 TRBV27 NA CASSLFSSGANVLTF TGTGCCAGCAGTTTATTTAGCTCTGGGGCCAACGTCCTGACTTTC
few TRBJ1-2 TRBV28 NA CASSLSAGSYTF TGTGCCAGCAGTTTATCAGCAGGGAGCTACACCTTC
once TRBJ2-2 TRBV5-4 TRBD2 CASTPVGGGWGSNTGELFF TGTGCCAGCACCCCAGTTGGGGGGGGTTGGGGTTCGAACACCGGGGAGCTGTTTTTT
once TRBJ2-5 TRBV5-6 NA CASSLDRVTETQYF TGTGCCAGCAGCTTGGACAGGGTGACAGAGACCCAGTACTTC
NA TRBJ1-5 TRBV2 NA CASSEASGDQPQHF TGTGCCAGCAGTGAAGCATCCGGGGATCAGCCCCAGCATTTT
NA TRBJ2-7 TRBV30 TRBD2 CAWSAGGLSYEQYF TGTGCCTGGAGCGCGGGGGGACTATCCTACGAGCAGTACTTC
NA TRBJ2-3 TRBV11-2 TRBD1 CASSSGQRDTQYF TGTGCCAGCAGCTCGGGACAGCGGGATACGCAGTATTTT
NA TRBJ2-1 TRBV28 TRBD1 CASSPGTGVVNEQFF TGTGCCAGCAGCCCCGGGACAGGGGTAGTCAATGAGCAGTTCTTC
NA TRBJ1-1 TRBV10-1 TRBD1 CASSASGTGTEAFF TGCGCCAGCAGTGCCTCCGGGACAGGGACTGAAGCTTTCTTT
NA TRBJ1-2 TRBV6-5 NA CASSYGLHYGYTF TGTGCCAGCAGTTACGGACTCCACTATGGCTACACCTTC
once TRBJ2-5 TRBV6-5 TRBD2 CASSLRLAGAVDF TGTGCCAGCAGTTTAAGACTAGCGGGGGCCGTAGACTTC
once TRBJ2-7 TRBV4-3 TRBD1 CASSHEQGGYEQYF TGCGCCAGCAGCCACGAACAGGGGGGTTACGAGCAGTACTTC
NA TRBJ2-7 TRBV29-1 NA CSVAGKQIYEQYF TGCAGCGTAGCCGGGAAACAGATCTACGAGCAGTACTTC
NA TRBJ2-3 TRBV6-1 TRBD2 CASSDQAGGTDTQYF TGTGCCAGCAGTGATCAAGCGGGGGGCACAGATACGCAGTATTTT
NA TRBJ1-1 TRBV7-9 TRBD1 CASSSLQGTEAFF TGTGCCAGCAGCTCCCTACAGGGGACTGAAGCTTTCTTT
NA TRBJ2-2 TRBV6-6 NA CASSLGNTGELFF TGTGCCAGCAGTCTCGGTAACACCGGGGAGCTGTTTTTT
NA TRBJ1-2 TRBV5-1 TRBD1 CASSFRQGDLGYGYTF TGCGCCAGCAGCTTTAGGCAGGGGGACCTCGGCTATGGCTACACCTTC
NA TRBJ1-5 TRBV20-1 NA CSASISQPQHF TGCAGTGCTAGTATCAGTCAGCCCCAGCATTTT
NA TRBJ2-7 TRBV9 TRBD1 CASSSTGTGAAGQYF TGTGCCAGCAGCTCTACCGGGACAGGGGCAGCGGGGCAGTACTTC
NA TRBJ2-7 TRBV18 TRBD1 CASSPPGQPYEQYF TGTGCCAGCTCACCACCGGGACAGCCCTACGAGCAGTACTTC
NA TRBJ2-7 TRBV19 NA CASSIRYRVYEQYF TGTGCCAGTAGTATTCGGTACAGGGTCTACGAGCAGTACTTC
NA TRBJ1-5 TRBV7-9 TRBD1 CASSWDSENQPQHF TGTGCCAGCAGCTGGGACAGCGAGAATCAGCCCCAGCATTTT
NA TRBJ2-3 TRBV6-5 NA CASSEGVLGDTQYF TGTGCCAGCAGCGAAGGGGTTCTTGGGGATACGCAGTATTTT
once TRBJ2-7 TRBV30 TRBD1 CAAARDSSYEQYF TGTGCCGCGGCAAGGGACAGCTCCTACGAGCAGTACTTC
NA TRBJ1-2 TRBV4-1 NA CASSQDPENYGYTF TGCGCCAGCAGCCAAGATCCGGAGAACTATGGCTACACCTTC
NA TRBJ1-2 TRBV4-1 NA CASSQDEAANYGYTF TGCGCCAGCAGCCAAGATGAGGCAGCTAACTATGGCTACACCTTC
NA TRBJ2-2 TRBV5-6 TRBD2 CASSHGTSGITGELFF TGTGCCAGCAGCCACGGGACTAGCGGGATAACCGGGGAGCTGTTTTTT
few TRBJ2-2 TRBV11-3 NA CASSLTSTGELFF TGTGCCAGCAGCTTAACTAGCACCGGGGAGCTGTTTTTT
NA TRBJ1-2 TRBV6-5 TRBD1 CASSFLPGQGIYGYTF TGTGCCAGCAGTTTCCTGCCGGGACAGGGGATCTATGGCTACACCTTC
NA TRBJ2-3 TRBV29-1 TRBD2 CSVLAGGTTDTQYF TGCAGCGTGTTAGCGGGGGGTACCACAGATACGCAGTATTTT
NA TRBJ1-1 TRBV7-9 TRBD1 CASTQGTATEAFF TGTGCCAGCACCCAAGGGACAGCGACTGAAGCTTTCTTT
NA TRBJ2-7 TRBV9 NA CASSVGPPGEQYF TGTGCCAGCAGCGTTGGCCCCCCGGGCGAGCAGTACTTC
NA TRBJ2-2 TRBV6-4 TRBD2 CASSDSAGAGEAGELFF TGTGCCAGCAGTGACTCGGCAGGAGCGGGAGAGGCCGGGGAGCTGTTTTTT
NA TRBJ2-1 TRBV5-1 TRBD2 CASRWTSENEQFF TGCGCCAGCAGATGGACTAGCGAGAATGAGCAGTTCTTC
NA TRBJ2-7 TRBV5-8 NA CAGSFAGPSYEQYF TGTGCCGGGTCTTTCGCGGGGCCCTCCTACGAGCAGTACTTC
once TRBJ2-1 TRBV5-1 TRBD2 CASSSGGLRDLVNEQFF TGCGCCAGCAGCTCGGGGGGACTCCGGGACCTCGTCAATGAGCAGTTCTTC
NA TRBJ2-7 TRBV6-1 TRBD1 CASGVRDSFFAQYF TGTGCCAGTGGGGTCCGGGACAGTTTTTTTGCGCAGTACTTC
NA TRBJ2-7 TRBV5-1 TRBD1 CASSFGTGLPDEQYF TGCGCCAGCAGCTTCGGGACAGGCCTCCCAGACGAGCAGTACTTC
NA TRBJ2-7 TRBV5-1 TRBD2 CASSPMGLAGTSYEQYF TGCGCCAGCAGCCCCATGGGACTAGCGGGAACATCCTACGAGCAGTACTTC
NA TRBJ2-4 TRBV28 TRBD1 CASRTGEAKNIQYF TGTGCCAGCAGGACAGGGGAAGCCAAAAACATTCAGTACTTC
NA TRBJ2-3 TRBV7-5 NA CARSLVPGQGAFFDTQYF TGTGCCAGAAGCTTAGTCCCAGGACAGGGCGCCTTTTTCGATACGCAGTATTTT
NA TRBJ2-5 TRBV6-1 NA CASSGQGGVGETQYF TGTGCCAGCAGTGGGCAGGGCGGGGTAGGAGAGACCCAGTACTTC
NA TRBJ2-7 TRBV5-1 TRBD1 CASSRVLTGEQYF TGCGCCAGCAGCAGAGTCCTGACAGGGGAGCAGTACTTC
NA TRBJ2-1 TRBV30 NA CAWSSGLNNEQFF TGTGCCTGGAGCTCGGGACTTAACAATGAGCAGTTCTTC
NA TRBJ2-7 TRBV6-1 NA CASSEFAGDTYEQYF TGTGCCAGCAGTGAATTTGCAGGGGACACCTACGAGCAGTACTTC